Presented here are 16 T cell receptor beta chains from one specimen sequenced in a study of T cell responses to AZD1222 COVID-19 vaccine. The method was immunoSEQ multiplex PCR; TCRdb's version includes in-frame clones alone and lacks a portion of them. The table has 200,000 or so clones, approximately 94% seen once; the top ten hold 9.2%. Specimen: peripheral blood, collected on day 0 of AZD1222 vaccination. Receptors were obtained from an adult in good health.

The chain links TRBV19 to TRBJ2-1, with D uncertain. Germline CDR1 reads LNHDA; CDR2 reads SQIVND (reference sequence). The CDR3 covers 15 residues. Trimming took off 3 bases at V and 5 bases at J, with 14 bases between the two ends. The CDR3: CASSMGPKSHNEQFF. The DNA of the CDR3 is TGTGCCAGTAGTATGGGCCCGAAGTCCCACAATGAGCAGTTCTTC.

The chain joins TRBV11-2 to TRBJ1-1; D is uncertain. Germline CDR1 and CDR2: SGHAT and FQNNGV. V was trimmed by 3 bases and J by 5 bases, leaving 16 bases between them. The CDR3 contains 15 residues. The chain's CDR3 is CASSFTGHVGTEAFF. In DNA, the CDR3 is TGTGCCAGCAGCTTTACCGGTCACGTAGGGACTGAAGCTTTCTTT.

This chain connects TRBV6-2 or TRBV6-3 to TRBJ2-2; D call uncertain. The CDR3 contains 15 residues. CDR1 MNHEY and CDR2 SVGEGT come from the germline V gene. Trimming shortened V by 1 base and J by 2 bases, and 8 bases separated the two germline ends. CDR3 nucleotide sequence: TGTGCCAGCAGTTACTTGTGGGGAAACACCGGGGAGCTGTTTTTT. Amino acids: CASSYLWGNTGELFF.

This chain joins TRBV6-5 and TRBJ1-5; TRBD1 matches 11 bases. Germline values: CDR1 MNHEY, CDR2 SVGAGI. V gave up 4 bases and J gave up 7 bases; unmatched junction bases: 3. The CDR3 spans 14 residues. CDR3 in amino acids: CASSWTGGLQPQHF. The CDR3 DNA follows: TGTGCCAGCAGTTGGACAGGGGGCTTGCAGCCCCAGCATTTT.

The genes are TRBV5-1 and TRBJ2-1; D is undetermined. The CDR3 spans 14 residues. Trimming cost V 1 base and J 7 bases, with 12 bases left between them. Germline CDR1 and CDR2: SGHRS and YFSETQ. CDR3 sequence (DNA): TGCGCCAGCAGCTTGAACAGTCAACTAAATGAGCAGTTCTTC. Protein sequence: CASSLNSQLNEQFF.

This clone was detected once. The rearrangement joins TRBV28 to TRBJ2-1, with TRBD1 as a possible D gene (6 bases). The CDR3 is 12 amino acids. The germline V gene has CDR1 MDHEN and CDR2 SYDVKM. Deletions cut 6 bases from V and 15 bases from J, with 18 bases between. CDR3 amino acids: CASSLRDTLLFF. The CDR3 nucleotides are TGTGCCAGCAGCTTAAGGGACACCTTGCTGTTCTTC. Complete variable domain (other parts from reference TRBV28 and TRBJ2-1): DVKVTQSSRYLVKRTGEKVFLECVQDMDHENMFWYRQDPGLGLRLIYFSYDVKMKEKGDIPEGYSVSREKKERFSLILESASTNQTSMYLCASSLRDTLLFFGPGTRLTVL.

The gene calls are TRBV19 and TRBJ1-3; the D is unclear. The germline gives CDR1 LNHDA, CDR2 SQIVND (reference sequence). V was trimmed by 10 bases and J by 0 bases, leaving 7 bases between them. This CDR3 is built from 12 residues. Here the CDR3 reads CATSLSGNTIYF. CDR3 bases: TGTGCCACCTCGCTCTCTGGAAACACCATATATTTT.

The genes are TRBV5-4 and TRBJ2-2; D is ambiguous. Germline loops: CDR1 SGHNT, CDR2 YYREEE (reference sequence). The germline V and J ends were trimmed by 0 bases and 4 bases, with 4 bases remaining between them. This CDR3 contains 13 residues. Written as DNA, the CDR3 is TGTGCCAGCAGCTTGGCGTTCACCGGGGAGCTGTTTTTT. Translating it yields CASSLAFTGELFF. Full variable domain (rest looked up from reference TRBV5-4 and TRBJ2-2): ETGVTQSPTHLIKTRGQQVTLRCSSQSGHNTVSWYQQALGQGPQFIFQYYREEENGRGNFPPRFSGLQFPNYSSELNVNALELDDSALYLCASSLAFTGELFFGEGSRLTVL.

The rearrangement links TRBV2 to TRBJ1-2; D possibly corresponds to TRBD1 (6 bases). Germline CDR1 and CDR2: SNHLY and FYNNEI. V was shortened by 4 bases and J by 4 bases, with 13 bases between the two germline ends. The CDR3 has 14 residues. In DNA, the CDR3 is TGTGCCAGCAGTGTTAGGGGGTCCCTCTATGGCTACACCTTC. Amino acid sequence: CASSVRGSLYGYTF.

This clone is a singleton in its sample. The chain couples TRBV19 to TRBJ2-4, with 7 bases that match TRBD1. J gave up 1 base and V 5 bases, and 5 bases lay outside the gene matches. This CDR3 contains 15 residues. Germline CDR1 LNHDA, CDR2 SQIVND (reference sequence). CDR3 sequence (DNA): TGTGCCAGTAGTCCCGACAGGGTTGCCAAAAACATTCAGTACTTC. Protein product: CASSPDRVAKNIQYF.

The CDR3 coding sequence is TGTGCCAGCAGCCCTGGGACCGTCAGCTATGGCTACACCTTC. Encoded protein: CASSPGTVSYGYTF. The V and J genes are TRBV3-1 (or the pseudogene TRBV3-2) and TRBJ1-2; D is possibly TRBD1 (5 bases). The CDR3 extends over 14 amino acids. Trimming left V 4 bases short and J 4 bases short, with 13 bases between. Germline V gene data show CDR1 as LGHDT and CDR2 as YNNKEL (reference sequence).

The chain carries TRBV5-6 and TRBJ2-5; D gene ambiguous. Germline CDR1 and CDR2: SGHDT and YYEEEE. This CDR3 comprises 11 residues. Trimming cost V 1 base and J 5 bases, with 3 bases left between them. The CDR3 coding sequence is TGTGCCAGCAGCTTGAGGGAGACCCAGTACTTC. It specifies CASSLRETQYF. Based on the CDR3 plus reference TRBV5-6 and TRBJ2-5, the full variable domain is DAGVTQSPTHLIKTRGQQVTLRCSPKSGHDTVSWYQQALGQGPQFIFQYYEEEERQRGNFPDRFSGHQFPNYSSELNVNALLLGDSALYLCASSLRETQYFGPGTRLLVL.

J is TRBJ2-1 and V is TRBV10-3; D gene uncertain. Trimming took off 11 bases at V and 4 bases at J, with 15 bases between the two ends. CDR1 and CDR2 (germline): ENHRY, SYGVKD. The CDR3 is 13 residues long. The CDR3 DNA sequence: TGTGCCGTCAAATTACCCGATTACAATGAGCAGTTCTTC. It translates to CAVKLPDYNEQFF.

The chain combines TRBV9 with TRBJ2-1; D is unclear. Per the germline V gene, CDR1 is SGDLS and CDR2 is YYNGEE. V was pared by 0 bases and J by 2 bases, with 9 bases between. There are 15 residues in the CDR3. CDR3 loop: CASSVAPSPYNEQFF. The CDR3 DNA reads TGTGCCAGCAGCGTAGCTCCAAGTCCCTACAATGAGCAGTTCTTC. Supplemented by reference TRBV9 and TRBJ2-1, the full variable domain reads DSGVTQTPKHLITATGQRVTLRCSPRSGDLSVYWYQQSLDQGLQFLIQYYNGEERAKGNILERFSAQQFPDLHSELNLSSLELGDSALYFCASSVAPSPYNEQFFGPGTRLTVL.

This clone was picked up one time. The rearrangement uses TRBV9 and TRBJ1-1, with 7 bases lining up with TRBD1. Germline CDR1 and CDR2: SGDLS and YYNGEE. V lost 2 bases, J lost 3 bases, and 13 bases stayed unmatched. CDR3 length: 17 residues. The CDR3 nucleotides read TGTGCCAGCAGCGTGATACAGGGGTCGCTGGCGGACACTGAAGCTTTCTTT. This codes for CASSVIQGSLADTEAFF.

The chain employs TRBV7-3 and TRBJ2-5; 7 bases match TRBD1. Germline lookup yields CDR1 SGHTA and CDR2 FQGTGA. CDR3 size: 13 residues. Trimming cost V 5 bases and J 4 bases; bases outside gene matches: 4. As DNA, the CDR3 is TGTGCCAGCAGCCGACAGGGTAGAGAGACCCAGTACTTC. Protein product: CASSRQGRETQYF. The full variable domain, rest sourced from reference TRBV7-3 and TRBJ2-5, is GAGVSQTPSNKVTEKGKYVELRCDPISGHTALYWYRQSLGQGPEFLIYFQGTGAADDSGLPNDRFFAVRPEGSVSTLKIQRTERGDSAVYLCASSRQGRETQYFGPGTRLLVL.